This T cell receptor (beta chain) comes out of a study of immune cell composition in non-small cell lung cancer. The protocol was immunoSEQ multiplex PCR, while the TCRdb copy is restricted to in-frame clones and leaves out a portion. The sample lists over 6,000 clones, just under 80% seen once, with about an eighth in the top ten. Trimming cost V 4 bases and J 4 bases; bases outside gene matches: 15. This CDR3 is 17 amino acids long. Germline values: CDR1 MNHEY, CDR2 SMNVEV (reference sequence). DNA was extracted from unsorted cell suspensions stored frozen. Sequenced material: lung tumor tissue. The receptor was isolated from a human donor with non-small cell lung cancer. The chain uses TRBV27 and TRBJ1-2; TRBD1 agrees at 7 bases. In nucleotides, the CDR3 is TGTGCCAGCAGTTCCACGAGACCAGACAGGGAACCCTATGGCTACACCTTC. It specifies CASSSTRPDREPYGYTF.